This passage covers 18 T cell receptor beta chains from one sample sequenced in a study of response to subunit inactivated influenza vaccine. TCRdb independently ran MiXCR on the RT-PCR reads; one entry per CDR3 protein. This sample has more than 400,000 distinct CDR3 sequences; more than 7% occur once, and the top ten carry over 10%. The material sequenced was PBMCs from blood, taken 23 months after vaccination. Receptor source: a man aged 50 to 69 who received an inactivated influenza vaccine.

This clonotype came up a few times. CDR3 protein: CSPFPSGSREQFF. The CDR3 region has the DNA TGCAGCCCTTTCCCTAGCGGGAGCAGGGAGCAGTTCTTC. The chain uses TRBV20-1 and TRBJ2-1; 10 bases line up with TRBD2. Germline CDR1 and CDR2: DFQATT and SNEGSKA (reference sequence). The CDR3 sequence is 13 residues long.

This clonotype was seen a handful of times. Its ends do not fully match the called genes, so a read error is possible. The chain recombines TRBV7-9 with TRBJ1-4; TRBD1 might be the D (6 bases). This CDR3 has 11 residues. CDR1 and CDR2 (germline): SEHNR, FQNEAQ (reference sequence). CDR3 sequence (DNA): TGTGCCAGCAGCCTACTGGACAGTACTGTTTTT. This gives the protein CASSLLDSTVF.

This clonotype turned up a few times. The chain employs TRBV12-5 and TRBJ2-5; TRBD2 aligns across 7 bases. Germline values: CDR1 LGHNT, CDR2 FRNRAP. The CDR3 consists of 13 residues. V trimming: 6 bases; J trimming: 1 base; junction bases outside the gene matches: 2. As DNA, the CDR3 is TGTGCTAGTGGCCTAGCGGTCCAAGAGACCCAGTACTTC. Translated, it gives CASGLAVQETQYF.

This clonotype was counted only a few times. The rearrangement links TRBV11-2 to TRBJ2-1; 8 nucleotides line up with TRBD2. The CDR3 runs to 17 residues. J lost 2 bases, V lost 1 base, and 7 bases had no gene match. CDR1 is SGHAT, CDR2 FQNNGV, per germline. The CDR3 nucleotides are TGTGCCAGCAGCTTAGCCCGCGGGGGGAGAGCCTACAATGAGCAGTTCTTC. Encoded protein: CASSLARGGRAYNEQFF.

The chain uses TRBV6-5 and TRBJ2-3, with D unclear. CDR1 and CDR2 from the germline V gene are MNHEY and SVGAGI. The CDR3 covers 16 residues. The V end lost 0 bases, the J end lost 2 bases, and 12 bases lay between the germline ends. Here the CDR3 reads CASSYSSVLATDTQYF. The CDR3 bases are TGTGCCAGCAGTTACTCGTCCGTATTGGCCACAGATACGCAGTATTTT.

This clonotype has at least ten counts. The gene calls are TRBV7-2 and TRBJ2-1; 7 bases agree with TRBD1. V shed 3 bases, J shed 1 base, and the junction held 3 bases outside the gene matches. The CDR3 has 15 amino acids. Germline V gene sequence: CDR1 SGHTA, CDR2 FQGNSA. The CDR3 bases are TGTGCCAGCAGCTTCCGACAGGGTTCCTACAATGAGCAGTTCTTC. It yields the protein CASSFRQGSYNEQFF.

The CDR3 loop reads CASSLGFSYGYTF. The CDR3 bases are TGTGCCAGCAGCTTAGGCTTTTCCTATGGCTACACCTTC. V usage is TRBV7-2 and J usage is TRBJ1-2; no reliable D call. CDR1 SGHTA and CDR2 FQGNSA come from the germline V gene. The CDR3 contains 13 residues. V dropped 1 base and J dropped 4 bases, with 7 bases sitting between them. Filled out from reference TRBV7-2 and TRBJ1-2, the complete variable domain reads GAGVSQSPSNKVTEKGKDVELRCDPISGHTALYWYRQSLGQGLEFLIYFQGNSAPDKSGLPSDRFSAERTGGSVSTLTIQRTQQEDSAVYLCASSLGFSYGYTFGSGTRLTVV.

This clonotype has at least ten counts. The chain uses TRBV29-1 and TRBJ2-5; 8 bases line up with TRBD1. This CDR3 is built from 14 residues. The J segment lost 5 bases and the V segment lost 8 bases, leaving 13 bases of the junction unmatched. Germline V gene sequence: CDR1 SQVTM, CDR2 ANQGSEA. The CDR3 sequence is CSTGTGGMRETQYF. The CDR3, as DNA: TGCAGCACCGGGACAGGAGGAATGAGGGAGACCCAGTACTTC.

This clonotype was seen many times. The V call is TRBV7-9, the J call TRBJ1-4; 8 bases match TRBD1. The CDR3 contains 13 residues. With 4 bases clipped from V and 8 bases from J, the junction kept 3 bases outside the gene matches. Per the germline V gene, CDR1 is SEHNR and CDR2 is FQNEAQ (reference sequence). The CDR3 bases are TGTGCCAGCAGCTGGACAGGGATGGAAAAACTGTTTTTT. Amino acids: CASSWTGMEKLFF.

The CDR3 loop reads CASSWGTRGEQFF. In nucleotides, the CDR3 is TGTGCCAGCAGTTGGGGGACTAGAGGTGAGCAGTTCTTC. This sequence joins TRBV27 and TRBJ2-1; 8 bases match TRBD2. V shed 4 bases and J 9 bases; nucleotides not matched to a gene: 5. The germline V gene encodes CDR1 MNHEY and CDR2 SMNVEV (reference sequence). There are 13 residues in the CDR3.

The chain is built from TRBV12-3 or TRBV12-4 and TRBJ1-1; no clear D. Trimming shortened V by 5 bases and J by 4 bases, and 8 bases separated the two germline ends. This CDR3 is built from 12 residues. CDR3 sequence: CASSRRTTEAFF. In DNA form, the CDR3 reads TGTGCCAGCAGTCGGCGGACCACTGAAGCTTTCTTT.

This clonotype was seen a handful of times. The J gene is TRBJ2-5, the V gene TRBV28; no reliable D call. In germline, CDR1 is MDHEN, CDR2 SYDVKM. The CDR3 sequence is 15 residues long. V lost 1 base and J 3 bases, leaving 12 bases between the germline ends. CDR3 in amino acids: CASSLYPPVKETQYF. The CDR3 bases are TGTGCCAGCAGTTTATATCCCCCAGTAAAAGAGACCCAGTACTTC.

This clonotype was counted many times. DNA of the CDR3: TGTGCCAGCAGTCCTGGGGAGGCAGATACGCAGTATTTT. Its translation: CASSPGEADTQYF. V is TRBV6-4 and J is TRBJ2-3; a weak D match, TRBD2 (6 bases). V dropped 5 bases and J dropped 4 bases, with 10 bases sitting between them. Germline values: CDR1 MRHNA, CDR2 SNTAGT. The CDR3 totals 13 residues.

The chain combines TRBV7-8 with TRBJ1-1; D is unresolved. CDR1 is SGHVS, CDR2 FQNEAQ, per germline. The CDR3 loop spans 13 amino acids. With 2 bases removed from V and 0 bases from J, the gap between germline ends came to 4 bases. CDR3 region: CASSLFMNTEAFF. CDR3 sequence (DNA): TGTGCCAGCAGCTTATTTATGAACACTGAAGCTTTCTTT.

This rearrangement joins TRBV5-1 to TRBJ2-1, with TRBD2 matching 9 bases. The CDR3 is 17 amino acids. Germline V gene sequence: CDR1 SGHRS, CDR2 YFSETQ. V trimming: 0 bases; J trimming: 2 bases; junction bases outside the gene matches: 6. CDR3 DNA: TGCGCCAGCAGCTTGGAGGGACTAGCCTTAGCCTACAATGAGCAGTTCTTC. It specifies CASSLEGLALAYNEQFF.

This clonotype has ten or more counts. The rearrangement joins TRBV7-8 to TRBJ2-7; 11 positions match TRBD2. The junction had 5 bases not matched to a gene; V was cut back by 6 bases and J by 4 bases. Germline-derived CDR1 and CDR2 are SGHVS and FQNEAQ. This CDR3 contains 14 residues. The CDR3, as DNA: TGTGCCAGCAGTCCGGGACTAGCGGTGTACGAGCAGTACTTC. Protein: CASSPGLAVYEQYF.

The rearrangement uses TRBV14 and TRBJ2-1, with D hard to call. V was shortened by 4 bases and J by 0 bases, with 10 bases between the two germline ends. CDR1 and CDR2 (germline): SGHDN, FVKESK. There are 15 residues in the CDR3. This CDR3 reads CASSLQPNSYNEQFF. CDR3 bases: TGTGCCAGCAGCCTACAGCCTAACTCCTACAATGAGCAGTTCTTC.

This clonotype has a count of ten or more. This chain uses TRBV27 with TRBJ2-6; possible D gene TRBD2, 6 bases. This CDR3 is built from 16 residues. CDR1 is MNHEY and CDR2 is SMNVEV in the germline V gene (reference sequence). Trimming stripped 4 bases from V and 4 bases from J, with 14 bases between. CDR3 nucleotides: TGTGCCAGCAGTTCGGTGAGGGCGGGAGGGGCCAACGTCCTGACTTTC. Translating it yields CASSSVRAGGANVLTF. The full variable domain, its missing parts supplied by reference TRBV27 and TRBJ2-6, is EAQVTQNPRYLITVTGKKLTVTCSQNMNHEYMSWYRQDPGLGLRQIYYSMNVEVTDKGDVPEGYKVSRKEKRNFPLILESPSPNQTSLYFCASSSVRAGGANVLTFGAGSRLTVL.